This T cell receptor beta chain was recorded in a study of blood T cell repertoires in COVID-19. Sequencing was performed with immunoSEQ multiplex PCR; in TCRdb, only in-frame clones are kept and a portion is missing. The sample lists about 40,000 clones, about 90% occurring once. The CDR3 totals 14 residues. From germline, CDR1 is SGHDN and CDR2 FVKESK. Trimming took 2 bases from V and 0 from J, leaving 8 bases between them. This chain uses TRBV14 with TRBJ2-7; possibly TRBD1 for D (5 bases). The specimen was peripheral blood. The TCR originated in a woman between 25 and 40 years old in a cohort sampled during active COVID-19. CDR3 region: CASSQQGLSYEQYF. The CDR3 DNA reads as TGTGCCAGCAGCCAACAGGGTCTCTCCTACGAGCAGTACTTC.